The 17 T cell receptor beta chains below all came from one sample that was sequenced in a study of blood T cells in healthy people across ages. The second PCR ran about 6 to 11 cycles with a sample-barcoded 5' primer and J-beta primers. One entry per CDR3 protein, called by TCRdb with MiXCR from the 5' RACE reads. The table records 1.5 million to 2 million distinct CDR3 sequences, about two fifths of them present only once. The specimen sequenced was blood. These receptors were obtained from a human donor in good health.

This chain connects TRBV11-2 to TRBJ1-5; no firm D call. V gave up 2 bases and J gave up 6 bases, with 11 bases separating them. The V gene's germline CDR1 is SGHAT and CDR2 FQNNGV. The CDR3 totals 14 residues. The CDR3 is CASSLHGMGQPQHF. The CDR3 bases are TGTGCCAGCAGCTTACACGGTATGGGTCAGCCCCAGCATTTT.

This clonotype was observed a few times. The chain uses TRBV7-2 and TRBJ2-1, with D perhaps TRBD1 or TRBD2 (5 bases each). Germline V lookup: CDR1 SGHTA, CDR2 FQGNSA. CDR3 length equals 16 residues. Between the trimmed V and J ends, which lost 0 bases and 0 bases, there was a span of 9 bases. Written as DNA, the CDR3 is TGTGCCAGCAGCTTAGCTTTCGGGGCCTCCTACAATGAGCAGTTCTTC. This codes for CASSLAFGASYNEQFF.

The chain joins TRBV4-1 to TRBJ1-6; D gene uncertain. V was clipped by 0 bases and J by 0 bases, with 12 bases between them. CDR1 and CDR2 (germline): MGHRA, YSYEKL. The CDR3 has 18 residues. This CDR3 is CASSQDALESSYNSPLHF. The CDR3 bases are TGCGCCAGCAGCCAAGATGCCCTAGAAAGCTCCTATAATTCACCCCTCCACTTT.

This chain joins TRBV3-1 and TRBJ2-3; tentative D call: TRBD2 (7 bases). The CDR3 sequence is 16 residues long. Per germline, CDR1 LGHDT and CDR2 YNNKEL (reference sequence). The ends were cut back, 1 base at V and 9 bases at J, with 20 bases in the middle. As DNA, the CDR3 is TGTGCCAGCAGCCAAGTGTTCGGGGGGCCCACAGGAACGCAGTATTTT. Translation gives CASSQVFGGPTGTQYF.

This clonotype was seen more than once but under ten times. DNA for the CDR3: TGCAGTGCTGGGGGACTAGCGGGGAGCACAGATACGCAGTATTTT. Protein sequence: CSAGGLAGSTDTQYF. The genes are TRBV20-1 and TRBJ2-3; 13 positions match TRBD2. The CDR3 is 15 residues long. V was clipped by 5 bases and J by 0 bases; unmatched bases: 2. CDR1 DFQATT and CDR2 SNEGSKA come from the germline V gene (reference sequence).

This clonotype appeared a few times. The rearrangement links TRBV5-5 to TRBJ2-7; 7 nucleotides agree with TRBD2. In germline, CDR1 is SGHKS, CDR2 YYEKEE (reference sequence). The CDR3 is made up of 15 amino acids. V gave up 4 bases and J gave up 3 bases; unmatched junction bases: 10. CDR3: CASSLGGRINYEQYF. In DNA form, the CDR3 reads TGTGCCAGCAGCCTGGGGGGGAGGATTAACTACGAGCAGTACTTC.

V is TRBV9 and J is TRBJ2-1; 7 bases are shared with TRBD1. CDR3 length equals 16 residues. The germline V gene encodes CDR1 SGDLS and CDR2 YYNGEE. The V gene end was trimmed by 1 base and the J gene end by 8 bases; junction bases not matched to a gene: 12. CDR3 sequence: CASSVQGDVTIHEQFF. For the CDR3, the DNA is TGTGCCAGCAGCGTACAGGGGGATGTTACCATACATGAGCAGTTCTTC.

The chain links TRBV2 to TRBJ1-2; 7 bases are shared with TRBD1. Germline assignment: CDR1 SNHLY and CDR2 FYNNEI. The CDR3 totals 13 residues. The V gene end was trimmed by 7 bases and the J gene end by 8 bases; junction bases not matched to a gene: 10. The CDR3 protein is CASTENRGRGYTF. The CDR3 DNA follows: TGTGCCAGCACCGAGAACAGGGGAAGAGGCTACACCTTC.

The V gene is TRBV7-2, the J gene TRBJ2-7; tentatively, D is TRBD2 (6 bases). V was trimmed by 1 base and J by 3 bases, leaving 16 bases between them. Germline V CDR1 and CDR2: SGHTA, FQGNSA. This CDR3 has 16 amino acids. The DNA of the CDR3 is TGTGCCAGCAGCTTAGATGGGTCGGGAGCAGTCTACGAGCAGTACTTC. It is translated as CASSLDGSGAVYEQYF.

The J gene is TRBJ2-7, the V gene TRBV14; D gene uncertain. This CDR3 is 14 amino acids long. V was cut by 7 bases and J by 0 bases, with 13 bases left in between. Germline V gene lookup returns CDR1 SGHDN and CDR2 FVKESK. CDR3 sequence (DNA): TGTGCCAGCATCCCGACGGGCCTCTCCTACGAGCAGTACTTC. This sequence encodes CASIPTGLSYEQYF.

As DNA, the CDR3 is TGTGCCAGCAGTTTTTCCCCGGGACTAGCCTTCCAAGAGACCCAGTACTTC. This codes for CASSFSPGLAFQETQYF. The rearrangement links TRBV12-3 or TRBV12-4 to TRBJ2-5; 9 bases fit TRBD2. V was pared by 3 bases and J by 1 base, with 9 bases of the junction left unmatched. The CDR3 runs 17 residues.

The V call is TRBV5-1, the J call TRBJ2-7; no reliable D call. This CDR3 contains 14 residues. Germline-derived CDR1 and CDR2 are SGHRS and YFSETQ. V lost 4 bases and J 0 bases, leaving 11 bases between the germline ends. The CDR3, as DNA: TGCGCCAGCAGCCCCTCGGTGGACTCCTACGAGCAGTACTTC. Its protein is CASSPSVDSYEQYF.

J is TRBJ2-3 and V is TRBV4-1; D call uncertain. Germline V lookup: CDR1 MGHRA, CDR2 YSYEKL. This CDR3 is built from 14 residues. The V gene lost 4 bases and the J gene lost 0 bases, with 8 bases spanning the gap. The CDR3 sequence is CASSPYPSTDTQYF. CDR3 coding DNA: TGCGCCAGCAGCCCTTACCCTAGCACAGATACGCAGTATTTT.

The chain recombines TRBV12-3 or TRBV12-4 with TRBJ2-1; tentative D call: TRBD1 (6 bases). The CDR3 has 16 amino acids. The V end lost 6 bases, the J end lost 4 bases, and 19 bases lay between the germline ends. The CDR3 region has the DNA TGTGCCAGCAGCCCCGTCCCAGGGGCGGGTTACAATGAGCAGTTCTTC. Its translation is CASSPVPGAGYNEQFF.

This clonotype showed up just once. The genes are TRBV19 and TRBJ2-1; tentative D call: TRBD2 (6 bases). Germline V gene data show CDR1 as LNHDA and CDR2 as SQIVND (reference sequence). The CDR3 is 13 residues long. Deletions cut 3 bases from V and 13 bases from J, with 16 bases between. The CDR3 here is CASSMVGRETQFF. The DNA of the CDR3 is TGTGCCAGTAGTATGGTCGGACGGGAGACCCAGTTCTTC.

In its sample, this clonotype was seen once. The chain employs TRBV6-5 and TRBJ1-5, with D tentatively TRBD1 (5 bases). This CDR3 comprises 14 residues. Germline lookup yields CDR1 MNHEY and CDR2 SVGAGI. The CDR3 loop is CVITGDSSNQPQHF. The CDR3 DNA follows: TGTGTCATTACGGGAGACAGTAGCAATCAGCCCCAGCATTTT.

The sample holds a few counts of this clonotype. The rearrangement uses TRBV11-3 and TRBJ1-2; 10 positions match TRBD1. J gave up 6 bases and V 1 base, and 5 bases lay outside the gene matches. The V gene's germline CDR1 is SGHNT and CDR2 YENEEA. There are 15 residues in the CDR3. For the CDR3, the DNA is TGTGCCAGCAGCTTAGGGGGACAGGGGATTAATGGCTACACCTTC. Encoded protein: CASSLGGQGINGYTF.